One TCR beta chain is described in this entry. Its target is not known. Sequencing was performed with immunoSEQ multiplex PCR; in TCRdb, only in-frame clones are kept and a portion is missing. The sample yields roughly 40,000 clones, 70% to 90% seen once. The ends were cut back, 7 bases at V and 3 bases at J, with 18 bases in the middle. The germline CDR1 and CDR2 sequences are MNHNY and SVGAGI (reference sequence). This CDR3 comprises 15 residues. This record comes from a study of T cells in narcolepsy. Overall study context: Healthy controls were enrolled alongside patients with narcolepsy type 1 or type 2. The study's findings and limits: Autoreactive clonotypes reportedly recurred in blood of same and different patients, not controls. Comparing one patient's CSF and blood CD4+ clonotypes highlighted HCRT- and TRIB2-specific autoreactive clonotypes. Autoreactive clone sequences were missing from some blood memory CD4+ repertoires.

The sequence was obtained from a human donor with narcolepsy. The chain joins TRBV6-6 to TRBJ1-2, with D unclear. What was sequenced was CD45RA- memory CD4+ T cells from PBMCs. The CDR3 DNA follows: TGTGCCAGCACCATAAGGGCAGGATCTGACTATGGCTACACCTTC. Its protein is CASTIRAGSDYGYTF.